The source of this TCR delta chain is a study of gamma-delta chains in newborns, infants, children. Study-level background: Innate gammadelta T cells reportedly expand polyclonally right after birth, driven by microbial exposure, per the title.

The germline gives CDR1 NSMFDY, CDR2 ISSIKDK. This CDR3 has 20 residues. TCRdb redid clone calling on the reads using CATT. The table includes some 4,000 delta-chain clones, about 45% detected once. A remark on this clone: Since a much larger clone is just one base distant, this may be a read error. Other DNA sequences within the sample encode an identical CDR3.

This chain uses TRAV29/DV5 with TRDJ1; possible D gene TRDD3, 5 bases. This sequence originates from a child who was a newborn, infant or young child, either healthy, febrile or measles-vaccinated (not recorded which). The input for sequencing was blood, taken at week 6. DNA for the CDR3: TGTGCAGCAAGCGACGGATCTCGGTTGGGGACCCTGCCTCGTACCGATAAACTCATCTTC. It yields the protein CAASDGSRLGTLPRTDKLIF.